The next 7 T cell receptor beta chains were all read from a single sample in a study of CD8 T cells in ankylosing spondylitis. No antigens are known for them. Study outcomes and limitations: A TCR beta motif of fewer than ten highly homologous variants seemed to mark ankylosing spondylitis blood.

One entry per CDR3 protein, called by TCRdb with MiXCR from the 5' RACE reads. The sample yields about 480,000 distinct CDR3 sequences, roughly 17% seen once. The sample comprised blood, either unsorted or a sorted T cell fraction (not recorded which). The receptors were gathered from a male donor with ankylosing spondylitis.

This clonotype was observed a few times. The gene calls are TRBV6-5 and TRBJ1-2, with a tentative D call TRBD1 (5 bases). V shed 2 bases and J shed 2 bases, with 12 bases lying between them. The CDR3 is 15 amino acids. Germline values: CDR1 MNHEY, CDR2 SVGAGI. The CDR3 coding sequence is TGTGCCAGCAGTTACGGTGCCGGGGGAAACTATGGCTACACCTTC. Protein: CASSYGAGGNYGYTF.

The chain is built from TRBV20-1 and TRBJ2-1; D gene ambiguous. The CDR3 length is 13 residues. V was clipped by 0 bases and J by 10 bases, with 13 bases between them. Looked up from germline, CDR1 is DFQATT and CDR2 is SNEGSKA (reference sequence). CDR3 residues: CSARDARVGEQFF. The CDR3 bases are TGCAGTGCTAGAGACGCAAGGGTAGGAGAGCAGTTCTTC.

This sequence joins TRBV15 and TRBJ1-5, with 9 bases identical to TRBD1. After removal of 2 bases from V and 6 bases from J, the junction contained 8 bases not matched to a gene. The CDR3 loop spans 16 amino acids. The V gene's germline CDR1 is LNHNV and CDR2 YYDKDF (reference sequence). CDR3 bases: TGTGCCACCAGCAGAAACCGGGACAGGGCGCGTCAGCCCCAGCATTTT. As protein: CATSRNRDRARQPQHF.

V usage is TRBV28 and J usage is TRBJ2-5, with unresolved D. V lost 6 bases and J 0 bases, leaving 8 bases between the germline ends. Germline CDR1 and CDR2: MDHEN and SYDVKM. The CDR3 has 13 amino acids. CDR3 in amino acids: CASRPWYQETQYF. Written as DNA, the CDR3 is TGTGCCAGCAGGCCTTGGTACCAAGAGACCCAGTACTTC.

A few counts support this clonotype. V gene TRBV5-1 combines with J gene TRBJ2-7; the D is unclear. Trimming shortened V by 2 bases and J by 7 bases, and 10 bases separated the two germline ends. The germline CDR1 and CDR2 sequences are SGHRS and YFSETQ. This CDR3 region has 12 residues. This chain's CDR3 is CASSFPPSEQYF. The CDR3 DNA reads as TGCGCCAGCAGCTTCCCCCCCTCTGAGCAGTACTTC.

This clonotype was observed a few times. The chain employs TRBV27 and TRBJ2-2; TRBD2 agrees at 9 bases. CDR3 length equals 16 residues. V lost 5 bases, J lost 0 bases, and 4 bases stayed unmatched. Germline V gene sequence: CDR1 MNHEY, CDR2 SMNVEV (reference sequence). The CDR3 DNA follows: TGTGCCAGCAGTGACCGACTAGCGGCGAACACCGGGGAGCTGTTTTTT. Its translation is CASSDRLAANTGELFF.

The gene calls are TRBV2 and TRBJ2-7; D gene unclear. V dropped 7 bases and J dropped 3 bases, with 13 bases sitting between them. Germline CDR1 and CDR2: SNHLY and FYNNEI. The length of the CDR3 is 13 residues. CDR3 in DNA: TGTGCCAGCAAGGACCGGCGGCACTACGAGCAGTACTTC. As protein: CASKDRRHYEQYF.